This TCR beta chain was sequenced in a study of sequential checkpoint blockade in melanoma. Study-wide context: Arm A got nivolumab then ipilimumab; arm B the reverse, 1:1.

This clone came up once. From germline, CDR1 is SGHRS and CDR2 YFSETQ. This CDR3 contains 15 residues. The V end lost 7 bases, the J end lost 4 bases, and 21 bases lay between the germline ends. Generated by immunoSEQ multiplex PCR, the TCRdb table keeps only in-frame clones and is missing some. The sample contains about 5,000 clones, 25% to 30% of which appear only once. Treatment described: randomized to nivolumab then ipilimumab (arm A) or the reverse (arm B). The genes are TRBV5-1 and TRBJ2-7, with D perhaps being TRBD1 or TRBD2 (5 bases each). Sequencing used tumor tissue (inferred from file names), obtained from a patient given nivolumab and ipilimumab in sequence. The TCR sequence derives from a human donor with melanoma. DNA for the CDR3: TGCGCCAGCGGTGATAGGGCAGGAGGACAATACGAGCAGTACTTC. Encoded protein: CASGDRAGGQYEQYF.